This T cell receptor beta chain appears in the sequencing data of a study of shared clonotypes between healthy human individuals. Trimming cost V 3 bases and J 2 bases; bases outside gene matches: 7. The germline V gene has CDR1 SGHTA and CDR2 FQGNSA. CDR3 size: 15 residues. The study's findings and limits: Some naive CD4 clonotypes, roughly 4.5%, turned up in common across a handful of donors.

About this clone itself: Its specificity is not known.

The assay was carried out at the deep level. The protocol was immunoSEQ multiplex PCR, while the TCRdb copy is restricted to in-frame clones and leaves out a portion. In the table there are approximately 940,000 clones, over 75% of which are singletons. The source material was memory CD4+ T cells sorted from blood. As for subset: CD45RA-negative fraction. The clonotype comes from a man aged 18 to 30 in good health. The V gene is TRBV7-2, the J gene TRBJ2-7, with 7 bases identical to TRBD2. CDR3 DNA sequence: TGTGCCAGCAGCTTGCAAGCGGGGCAGGCCTACGAGCAGTACTTC. Its protein product is CASSLQAGQAYEQYF.